The present TCR beta chain was sequenced within a study of T cells in Graves' hyperthyroidism and ophthalmopathy. Study-level findings and limits: Most thyroid clonotypes expanded above 0.001 appeared in blood too.

The V and J ends lost 1 base and 3 bases respectively, with 10 bases between them. Per germline, CDR1 SGHDN and CDR2 FVKESK. This CDR3 region has 14 residues. Not enrolled were patients with uncontrolled infection, other autoimmune disease, pregnancy or lactation. Remarks on this clonotype: What it binds is not known.

TCR beta CDR3 regions were amplified from RNA. A first-round RT-PCR of the TCR CDR3 used the HTBI primer set. From the multiplex PCR reads, TCRdb called clonotypes with MiXCR, one entry per CDR3 protein. The table shows some 570,000 distinct CDR3 sequences, with approximately 17% occurring only once. The chain uses TRBV14 and TRBJ2-7; D gene ambiguous. The sequencing sample was made of blood. The sequence was collected from a young woman with Graves' ophthalmopathy. The CDR3 region is CASSQVDRVYEQYF. The CDR3 bases are TGTGCCAGCAGCCAAGTCGATCGGGTCTACGAGCAGTACTTC. Based on the CDR3 plus reference TRBV14 and TRBJ2-7, the full variable domain is EAGVTQFPSHSVIEKGQTVTLRCDPISGHDNLYWYRRVMGKEIKFLLHFVKESKQDESGMPNNRFLAERTGGTYSTLKVQPAELEDSGVYFCASSQVDRVYEQYFGPGTRLTVT.